This TCR beta chain is drawn from a study of blood T cell repertoires in COVID-19. Up to 2 weeks before entering the study, exposed participants had met a COVID-19 case. Sequencing used immunoSEQ multiplex PCR; TCRdb keeps in-frame clones, though not all of them. Of 350,000 to 450,000 clones listed, roughly nine tenths are singletons. This receptor was obtained from a woman between 40 and 50 years old who had been exposed to COVID-19. Material: PBMCs or T cells enriched from blood (not recorded which).

CDR3 sequence: CASSETSAGGDQPQHF. The CDR3 region has the DNA TGCGCCAGCAGTGAGACCTCAGCGGGGGGGGATCAGCCCCAGCATTTT. V is TRBV10-1 and J is TRBJ1-5; tentative D call: TRBD1 (5 bases). The V and J ends lost 2 bases and 5 bases respectively, with 16 bases between them. The CDR3 has 16 amino acids. Germline CDR1 is WNHNN and CDR2 is SYGVQD (reference sequence).